This passage covers 23 T cell receptor beta chains from one sample sequenced in a study of blood T cell repertoires in COVID-19. This table comes from immunoSEQ multiplex PCR, and its TCRdb copy is limited to in-frame clones, with some not included. The data contain approximately 260,000 clones, roughly 80% of them singletons. Material for sequencing was peripheral blood. The source of these receptors is an elderly woman with active or convalescent COVID-19.

The chain combines TRBV6-2 or TRBV6-3 with TRBJ2-2, with D possibly being TRBD1 (6 bases). This CDR3 comprises 15 residues. The V gene lost 3 bases and the J gene lost 3 bases, with 11 bases spanning the gap. Germline CDR1 reads MNHEY; CDR2 reads SVGEGT. The CDR3 DNA is TGTGCCAGCAGTTATGAGGGGGTCCACACCGGGGAGCTGTTTTTT. This sequence encodes CASSYEGVHTGELFF.

The V gene is TRBV7-2, the J gene TRBJ2-1; a weak D match, TRBD2 (5 bases). Germline V gene sequence: CDR1 SGHTA, CDR2 FQGNSA. Trimming took 1 base from V and 0 from J, leaving 7 bases between them. The CDR3 spans 15 residues. The CDR3 protein is CASSLGLPSYNEQFF. The DNA for the CDR3 is TGTGCCAGCAGCTTAGGACTACCCTCCTACAATGAGCAGTTCTTC.

The rearrangement uses TRBV6-5 and TRBJ1-6; 7 nucleotides match TRBD1. CDR1 MNHEY and CDR2 SVGAGI come from the germline V gene. After removal of 4 bases from V and 7 bases from J, the junction contained 7 bases not matched to a gene. CDR3 length: 15 residues. The CDR3 nucleotides are TGTGCCAGCAGTTTCACAGGACAGGTGAATTCACCCCTCCACTTT. Its protein product is CASSFTGQVNSPLHF.

The V gene is TRBV13, the J gene TRBJ2-7, with 12 bases lining up with TRBD2. Germline lookup yields CDR1 PRHDT and CDR2 FYEKMQ (reference sequence). V gave up 5 bases and J gave up 0 bases; unmatched junction bases: 11. CDR3 size: 18 residues. The chain's CDR3 is CASSPASGRVTSSYEQYF. The CDR3 nucleotides are TGTGCCAGCAGCCCCGCTAGCGGGAGGGTCACGAGCTCCTACGAGCAGTACTTC.

This chain joins TRBV28 and TRBJ2-7; D ambiguous. Germline V gene lookup returns CDR1 MDHEN and CDR2 SYDVKM. CDR3 size: 13 residues. The V and J ends lost 6 bases and 2 bases respectively, with 11 bases between them. In DNA form, the CDR3 reads TGTGCCAGCAGGGCCCCGGGTCCCTACGAGCAGTACTTC. Translating it yields CASRAPGPYEQYF.

The chain combines TRBV18 with TRBJ2-1, with 7 bases identical to TRBD2. This CDR3 comprises 15 residues. V dropped 4 bases and J dropped 4; count of bases not matched to a gene: 7. From germline, CDR1 is KGHSH and CDR2 LQKENI. CDR3 region: CASSLEGGMYNEQFF. The CDR3 bases are TGTGCCAGCTCACTGGAGGGAGGGATGTACAATGAGCAGTTCTTC.

The chain has TRBV28 and TRBJ1-2, with a tentative D call TRBD1 (5 bases). This CDR3 has 15 amino acids. V was pared by 5 bases and J by 5 bases, with 18 bases between. Germline V gene data show CDR1 as MDHEN and CDR2 as SYDVKM. The CDR3 coding sequence is TGTGCCAGCAGTCCTGACAGTCTGATGGGGTATGGCTACACCTTC. Its translation: CASSPDSLMGYGYTF.

This sequence joins TRBV5-4 and TRBJ1-2; 7 bases are shared with TRBD1. V lost 4 bases to trimming and J lost 8 bases; unmatched junction nucleotides: 5. Germline V gene data show CDR1 as SGHNT and CDR2 as YYREEE (reference sequence). The CDR3 covers 12 residues. This CDR3 reads CASSETGNGYTF. The CDR3 DNA is TGTGCCAGCAGCGAGACAGGGAACGGCTACACCTTC.

The chain joins TRBV29-1 to TRBJ1-1; a weak D match, TRBD1 (6 bases). Trimming stripped 3 bases from V and 1 base from J, with 15 bases between. The CDR3 is 15 residues long. Germline V gene lookup returns CDR1 SQVTM and CDR2 ANQGSEA. The DNA of the CDR3 is TGCAGCGTTGACCGGCGGGGGCAAGGGAACACTGAAGCTTTCTTT. This codes for CSVDRRGQGNTEAFF. Supplemented by reference TRBV29-1 and TRBJ1-1, the full variable domain reads SAVISQKPSRDICQRGTSLTIQCQVDSQVTMMFWYRQQPGQSLTLIATANQGSEATYESGFVIDKFPISRPNLTFSTLTVSNMSPEDSSIYLCSVDRRGQGNTEAFFGQGTRLTVV.

The genes are TRBV19 and TRBJ2-7; 7 bases fit TRBD1. The CDR3 covers 14 residues. Trimming took 5 bases from V and 3 from J; bases not matched to a gene: 7. The germline V gene has CDR1 LNHDA and CDR2 SQIVND (reference sequence). CDR3 sequence (DNA): TGTGCCAGTAGTCCGACAGGGATACGCTACGAGCAGTACTTC. Protein: CASSPTGIRYEQYF.

The gene calls are TRBV28 and TRBJ1-1; D gene ambiguous. Germline V gene sequence: CDR1 MDHEN, CDR2 SYDVKM. The CDR3 consists of 16 residues. The ends were cut back, 8 bases at V and 6 bases at J, with 25 bases in the middle. CDR3 nucleotides: TGTGCCAGCCAAGAAACCAATTGGAGGGTTCGGGCTGAAGCTTTCTTT. Translating it yields CASQETNWRVRAEAFF.

The rearrangement uses TRBV29-1 and TRBJ2-7, with D tentatively TRBD2 (5 bases). CDR1 is SQVTM and CDR2 is ANQGSEA in the germline V gene. The germline V and J ends were trimmed by 1 base and 6 bases, with 13 bases remaining between them. The CDR3 is made up of 13 amino acids. This chain's CDR3 is CSVEVTRRGEQYF. The CDR3 bases are TGCAGCGTTGAAGTTACTCGACGGGGCGAGCAGTACTTC.

The chain carries TRBV4-2 and TRBJ1-3, with 11 nucleotides matching TRBD1. The length of the CDR3 is 17 residues. V lost 0 bases to trimming and J lost 0 bases; unmatched junction nucleotides: 1. Germline V lookup: CDR1 LGHNA, CDR2 YNFKEQ. The CDR3 DNA sequence: TGTGCCAGCAGCCAAGATGGGACAGGGGGCTCTGGAAACACCATATATTTT. Translation: CASSQDGTGGSGNTIYF.

V gene TRBV9 combines with J gene TRBJ1-1, with D possibly TRBD1 on 5 matching bases. With 0 bases removed from V and 0 bases from J, the gap between germline ends came to 9 bases. The CDR3 consists of 15 residues. Germline V gives CDR1 SGDLS, CDR2 YYNGEE. The CDR3 DNA reads as TGTGCCAGCAGCGTAGATGGACATCTGAACACTGAAGCTTTCTTT. Translated, it gives CASSVDGHLNTEAFF.

This clone has more than one count but fewer than ten. The chain couples TRBV27 to TRBJ1-5, with D perhaps matching TRBD1 (6 bases). There are 14 residues in the CDR3. Trimming took off 2 bases at V and 2 bases at J, with 7 bases between the two ends. Germline-derived CDR1 and CDR2 are MNHEY and SMNVEV (reference sequence). This CDR3 is CASSLHRGNQPQHF. CDR3 bases: TGTGCCAGCAGTTTACACAGGGGCAATCAGCCCCAGCATTTT.

This clone appeared a single time. V and J are TRBV5-6 and TRBJ1-2; TRBD1 aligns across 10 bases. There are 17 residues in the CDR3. V lost 0 bases to trimming and J lost 7 bases; unmatched junction nucleotides: 12. CDR1 SGHDT and CDR2 YYEEEE come from the germline V gene. CDR3 in amino acids: CASSLETGGYPLSGYTF. CDR3 nucleotide sequence: TGTGCCAGCAGCTTGGAGACAGGGGGCTACCCCCTCAGTGGCTACACCTTC.

The rearrangement joins TRBV2 to TRBJ2-7; TRBD2 agrees at 8 bases. Germline V CDR1 and CDR2: SNHLY, FYNNEI. This CDR3 comprises 12 residues. V was pared by 4 bases and J by 9 bases, with 5 bases of the junction left unmatched. CDR3 in DNA: TGTGCCAGCAGTGGGACTAGCTGGCGGCAGTACTTC. It yields the protein CASSGTSWRQYF.

In its sample, this clone was seen a few times. The chain uses TRBV6-6 and TRBJ1-2; maybe TRBD1 (6 bases). The CDR3 covers 14 residues. Looked up from germline, CDR1 is MNHNY and CDR2 is SVGAGI (reference sequence). V lost 0 bases, J lost 8 bases, and 13 bases lay in between. In DNA, the CDR3 is TGTGCCAGCAGTTACTCGTCTAACAGGGTCGGCTACACCTTC. It yields the protein CASSYSSNRVGYTF.

The genes are TRBV5-4 and TRBJ2-7, with TRBD2 as a possible D gene (5 bases). The germline V gene has CDR1 SGHNT and CDR2 YYREEE (reference sequence). The V end lost 0 bases, the J end lost 7 bases, and 17 bases lay between the germline ends. The CDR3 totals 15 residues. The CDR3 DNA follows: TGTGCCAGCAGCTTGGCTTCGGGATTTTCGCTTGAGCAGTACTTC. This gives the protein CASSLASGFSLEQYF.

This chain joins TRBV5-1 and TRBJ1-2, with TRBD1 identical over 10 bases. Germline loops: CDR1 SGHRS, CDR2 YFSETQ. After removal of 3 bases from V and 3 bases from J, the junction contained 2 bases not matched to a gene. This CDR3 has 14 residues. This chain's CDR3 is CASSWGTGDYGYTF. In DNA form, the CDR3 reads TGCGCCAGCAGCTGGGGGACAGGGGACTATGGCTACACCTTC.

This chain joins TRBV6-1 and TRBJ1-1; no definite D call. The germline V and J ends were trimmed by 2 bases and 2 bases, with 9 bases remaining between them. This CDR3 comprises 14 residues. Per germline, CDR1 MNHNS and CDR2 SASEGT. The DNA of the CDR3 is TGTGCCAGCAGTGAATACATCAGAAACACTGAAGCTTTCTTT. Translation: CASSEYIRNTEAFF.

V and J are TRBV19 and TRBJ2-5, with TRBD2 matching over 7 bases. The CDR3 covers 15 residues. Germline CDR1 and CDR2: LNHDA and SQIVND (reference sequence). Trimming cost V 5 bases and J 5 bases; bases outside gene matches: 11. The CDR3 here is CASSPGGRAGETQYF. Written as DNA, the CDR3 is TGTGCCAGTAGTCCAGGTGGGAGGGCCGGGGAGACCCAGTACTTC.

The chain links TRBV28 to TRBJ2-3, with TRBD1 identical over 7 bases. V gave up 10 bases and J gave up 9 bases; unmatched junction bases: 13. The CDR3 covers 13 residues. Germline loops: CDR1 MDHEN, CDR2 SYDVKM. As DNA, the CDR3 is TGTGCCACCGCACAAATAGACAGGGAAACGCAGTATTTT. This sequence encodes CATAQIDRETQYF.